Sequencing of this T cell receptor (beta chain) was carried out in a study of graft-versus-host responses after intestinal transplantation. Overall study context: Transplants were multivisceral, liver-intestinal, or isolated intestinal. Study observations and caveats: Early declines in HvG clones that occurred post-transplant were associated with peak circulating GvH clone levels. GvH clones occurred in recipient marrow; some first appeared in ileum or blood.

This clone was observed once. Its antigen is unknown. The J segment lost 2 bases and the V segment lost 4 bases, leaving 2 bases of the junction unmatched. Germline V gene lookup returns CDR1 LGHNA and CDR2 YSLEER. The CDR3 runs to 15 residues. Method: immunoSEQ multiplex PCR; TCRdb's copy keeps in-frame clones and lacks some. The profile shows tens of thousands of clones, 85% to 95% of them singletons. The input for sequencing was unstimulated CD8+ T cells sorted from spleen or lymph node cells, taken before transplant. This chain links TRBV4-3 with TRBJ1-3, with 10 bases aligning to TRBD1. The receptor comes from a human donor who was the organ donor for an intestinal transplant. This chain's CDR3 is CASSPGTGAGNTIYF. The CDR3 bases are TGCGCCAGCAGCCCCGGGACAGGGGCTGGAAACACCATATATTTT.